This T cell receptor (beta chain) came from a study of control samples from healthy donors and cancer patients (dated by TCRdb to the early 2020s). Notes on this clone: Its specific antigen is unknown. Nothing much larger sits one base from this clone, and base qualities are not available.

The protocol used for the library was the immunoSEQ multiplex PCR assay. TCRdb retrieved this table from immuneACCESS and kept in-frame rearrangements only. Not all clones are present; in checked studies, unresolved V genes account for under half, and no reason is known for the remainder. The sample table shows 150,000 to 200,000 clones, and around 90% are seen once. The ten largest clones capture around 1.5% of the sample. Germline trimming: 3 bases from V, 6 bases from J; junction bases outside gene matches: 14. From the cysteine up to the phenylalanine, the CDR3 has a length of 16 residues. CDR3 DNA is the only sequence kept; it has 48 bases, read in frame from the first base. Per the germline V gene, MGHDK is the CDR1 and SYGVNS is the CDR2.

The chain is encoded by TRBV25-1 joined to TRBJ2-7, with 7 junctional bases fitting TRBD1. This TCR derives from a woman between 45 and 60 years old in good health. The sequenced sample consisted of blood. The DNA sequence is given as TGTGCCAGCAGTGAGCAGCTGGGGACAGTGCAGGGCGAGCAGTACTTC. Its amino acids are CASSEQLGTVQGEQYF.